This T cell receptor (beta chain) was retrieved from a study of cytomegalovirus exposure and HLA in healthy donors. Whole-study findings and limits: Analysis performed later showed TCR beta chains linked to HLA being more clonally expanded than equally common others. Sequencing likely caused a cluster of highly shared sequence variants. The authors later linked a missense DCLRE1C variant to TCR beta V- and J-gene trimming.

Regarding this clone: What it binds is not known.

The ends were cut back, 4 bases at V and 4 bases at J, with 20 bases in the middle. CDR3 length: 16 residues. Germline V gives CDR1 SGDLS, CDR2 YYNGEE. It was with 60 Vbeta and 13 Jbeta primers that the PCR ran. The protocol was immunoSEQ multiplex PCR, while the TCRdb copy is restricted to in-frame clones and leaves out a portion. The sample has fewer than 180,000 clones, around 79% seen once; the top ten hold about 3.7%. Sequenced material: PBMCs. The chain carries TRBV9 and TRBJ1-2; D might be TRBD1 (5 bases). This receptor was taken from a human donor in good health. CDR3 amino acids: CASSYHYYQGSYGYTF. The CDR3 coding sequence is TGTGCCAGCAGCTACCATTATTACCAGGGAAGCTATGGCTACACCTTC.